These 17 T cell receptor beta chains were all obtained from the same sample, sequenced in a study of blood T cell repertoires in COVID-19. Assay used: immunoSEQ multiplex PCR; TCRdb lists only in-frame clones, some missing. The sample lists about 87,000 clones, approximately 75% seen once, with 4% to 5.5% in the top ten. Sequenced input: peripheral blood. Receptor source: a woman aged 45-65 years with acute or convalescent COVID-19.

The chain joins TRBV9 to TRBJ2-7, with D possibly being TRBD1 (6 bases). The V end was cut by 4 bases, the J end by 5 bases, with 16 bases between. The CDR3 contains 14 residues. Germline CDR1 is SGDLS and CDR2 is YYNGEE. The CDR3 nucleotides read TGTGCCAGCAGCCCAGGACAGCGAAGAGACGAGCAGTACTTC. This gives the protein CASSPGQRRDEQYF.

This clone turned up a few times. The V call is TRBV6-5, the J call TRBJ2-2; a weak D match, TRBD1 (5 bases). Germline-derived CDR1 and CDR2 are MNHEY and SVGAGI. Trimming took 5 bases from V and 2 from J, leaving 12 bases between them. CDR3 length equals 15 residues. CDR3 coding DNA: TGTGCCAGCAGTAGGGGCCTACCTAACACCGGGGAGCTGTTTTTT. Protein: CASSRGLPNTGELFF.

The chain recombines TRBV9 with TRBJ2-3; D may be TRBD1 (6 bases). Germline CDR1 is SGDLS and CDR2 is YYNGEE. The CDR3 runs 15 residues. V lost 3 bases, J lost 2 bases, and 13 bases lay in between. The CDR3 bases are TGTGCCAGCAGCGGTCAGGGGCAATTCACAGATACGCAGTATTTT. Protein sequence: CASSGQGQFTDTQYF.

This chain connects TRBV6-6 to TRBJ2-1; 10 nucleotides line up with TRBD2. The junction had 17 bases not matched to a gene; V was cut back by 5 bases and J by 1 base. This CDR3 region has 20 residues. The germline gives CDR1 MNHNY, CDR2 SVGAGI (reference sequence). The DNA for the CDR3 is TGTGCCAGCAGTCCCTTTCGGGGGGCTAGCGGGGGAGCTTCCTACAATGAGCAGTTCTTC. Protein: CASSPFRGASGGASYNEQFF.

In DNA form, the CDR3 reads TGTGCCAGCAGCGCCCAACAGGGGAATCAGCCCCAGCATTTT. As protein: CASSAQQGNQPQHF. V usage is TRBV9 and J usage is TRBJ1-5; 7 bases line up with TRBD1. Germline V gene data show CDR1 as SGDLS and CDR2 as YYNGEE. The CDR3 is made up of 14 amino acids. V lost 3 bases and J lost 4; bases outside the gene matches: 4.

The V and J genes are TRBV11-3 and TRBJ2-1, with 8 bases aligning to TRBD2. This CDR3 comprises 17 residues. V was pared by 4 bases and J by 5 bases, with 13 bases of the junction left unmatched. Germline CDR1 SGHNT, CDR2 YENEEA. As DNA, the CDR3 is TGTGCCAGCAGCTCCTTCATGGGGGCGGGGGGTAACAATGAGCAGTTCTTC. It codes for CASSSFMGAGGNNEQFF.

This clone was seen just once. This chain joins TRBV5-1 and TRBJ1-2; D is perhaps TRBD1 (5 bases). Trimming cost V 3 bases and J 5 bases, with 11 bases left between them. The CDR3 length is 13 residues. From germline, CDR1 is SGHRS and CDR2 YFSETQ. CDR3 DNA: TGCGCCAGCAGCTCTCGGGACTTATATGGCTACACCTTC. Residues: CASSSRDLYGYTF.

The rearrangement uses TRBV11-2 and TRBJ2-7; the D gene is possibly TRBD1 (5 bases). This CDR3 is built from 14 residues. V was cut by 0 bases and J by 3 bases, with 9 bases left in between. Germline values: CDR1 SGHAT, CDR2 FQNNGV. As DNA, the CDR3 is TGTGCCAGCAGCTTAGATCGCCAGGGCTACGAGCAGTACTTC. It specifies CASSLDRQGYEQYF.

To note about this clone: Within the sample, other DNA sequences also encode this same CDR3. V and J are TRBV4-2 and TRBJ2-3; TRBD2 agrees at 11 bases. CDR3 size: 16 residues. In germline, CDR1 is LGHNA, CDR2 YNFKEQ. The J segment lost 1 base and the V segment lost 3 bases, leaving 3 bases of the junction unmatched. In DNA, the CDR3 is TGTGCCAGCAGCCAGGGTAGCGGGGGGGGCACAGATACGCAGTATTTT. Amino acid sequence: CASSQGSGGGTDTQYF.

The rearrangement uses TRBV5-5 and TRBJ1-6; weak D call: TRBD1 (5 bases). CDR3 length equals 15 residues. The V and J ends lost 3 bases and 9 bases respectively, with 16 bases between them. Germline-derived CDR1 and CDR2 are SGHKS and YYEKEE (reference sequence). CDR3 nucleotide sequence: TGTGCCAGCAGCTACCTCGGGGGAGGGAGTTCACCCCTCCACTTT. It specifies CASSYLGGGSSPLHF.

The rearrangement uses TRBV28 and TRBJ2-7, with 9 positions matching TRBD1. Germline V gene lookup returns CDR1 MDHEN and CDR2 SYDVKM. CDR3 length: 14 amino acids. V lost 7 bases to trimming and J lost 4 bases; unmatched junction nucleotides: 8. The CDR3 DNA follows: TGTGCCAGCAACCAGGGGACAGGGAGGTACGAGCAGTACTTC. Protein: CASNQGTGRYEQYF.

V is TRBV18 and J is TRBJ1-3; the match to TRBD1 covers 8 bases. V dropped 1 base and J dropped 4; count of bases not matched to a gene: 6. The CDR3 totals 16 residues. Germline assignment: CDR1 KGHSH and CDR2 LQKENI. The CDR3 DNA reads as TGTGCCAGCTCACCACGGCAGGGGGCTTACGGAAACACCATATATTTT. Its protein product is CASSPRQGAYGNTIYF.

Here the CDR3 reads CASSRDFLDTQYF. The CDR3 coding sequence is TGCGCCAGCAGCAGGGACTTCTTGGATACGCAGTATTTT. This chain uses TRBV4-1 with TRBJ2-3; possible D gene TRBD2, 6 bases. Trimming removed 5 bases from V and 6 bases from J, with 12 bases in between. Germline V CDR1 and CDR2: MGHRA, YSYEKL. This CDR3 is 13 amino acids long.

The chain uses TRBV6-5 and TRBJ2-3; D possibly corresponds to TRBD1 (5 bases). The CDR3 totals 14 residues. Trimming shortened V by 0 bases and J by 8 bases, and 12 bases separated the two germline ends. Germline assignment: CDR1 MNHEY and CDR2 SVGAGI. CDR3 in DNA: TGTGCCAGCAGTTACTCGGCCGATGGGGCTACGCAGTATTTT. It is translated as CASSYSADGATQYF.

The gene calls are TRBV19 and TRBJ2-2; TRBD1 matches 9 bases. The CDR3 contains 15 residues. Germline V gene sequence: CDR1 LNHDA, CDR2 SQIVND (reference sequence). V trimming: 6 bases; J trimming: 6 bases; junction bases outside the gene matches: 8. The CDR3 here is CASRLQGAIAGELFF. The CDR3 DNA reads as TGTGCCAGTAGGCTACAGGGGGCGATCGCCGGGGAGCTGTTTTTT. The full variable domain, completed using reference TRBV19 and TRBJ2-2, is DGGITQSPKYLFRKEGQNVTLSCEQNLNHDAMYWYRQDPGQGLRLIYYSQIVNDFQKGDIAEGYSVSREKKESFPLTVTSAQKNPTAFYLCASRLQGAIAGELFFGEGSRLTVL.

CDR3 DNA: TGTGCCAGCTCACCACGACAGACAGATACGCAGTATTTT. Its translation: CASSPRQTDTQYF. The V gene is TRBV18, the J gene TRBJ2-3; a weak D match, TRBD1 (5 bases). Germline V gene data show CDR1 as KGHSH and CDR2 as LQKENI. This CDR3 has 13 residues. Trimming removed 1 base at V and 3 bases at J, with 5 bases between.

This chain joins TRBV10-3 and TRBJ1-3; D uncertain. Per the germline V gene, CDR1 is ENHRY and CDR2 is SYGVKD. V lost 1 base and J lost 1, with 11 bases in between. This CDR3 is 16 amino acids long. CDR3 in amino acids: CAISELVAASGNTIYF. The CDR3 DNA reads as TGTGCCATCAGTGAGTTGGTCGCAGCGTCTGGAAACACCATATATTTT.